The present T cell receptor beta chain was sequenced within a study of regulatory T cells in long-lasting Graves disease. With 4 bases clipped from V and 4 bases from J, the junction kept 5 bases outside the gene matches. The germline V gene has CDR1 SGHRS and CDR2 YFSETQ. This CDR3 contains 15 residues. According to the study, TCR beta libraries were built with iRepertoire HTBI primers and CDR3-region Arm-PCR. Each CDR3 protein gets one entry after TCRdb re-called the multiplex PCR reads with MiXCR. The table shows 500,000 to 700,000 distinct CDR3 sequences, with about 30% occurring only once. Specified time point: persistent/refractory GD, antithyroid drugs over 5 years with positive TRAb. Isolated PBMC RNA provided the starting material for the TCR library.

The clonotype originates from a female donor with Graves disease. Source: peripheral blood mononuclear cells (PBMCs), taken when the disease was refractory, from a patient treated with antithyroid drugs. The V gene is TRBV5-1, the J gene TRBJ2-1; 10 bases are shared with TRBD2. For the CDR3, the DNA is TGCGCCAGCAGCGGCGGGACTAGCGAGTACAATGAGCAGTTCTTC. Translation gives CASSGGTSEYNEQFF.